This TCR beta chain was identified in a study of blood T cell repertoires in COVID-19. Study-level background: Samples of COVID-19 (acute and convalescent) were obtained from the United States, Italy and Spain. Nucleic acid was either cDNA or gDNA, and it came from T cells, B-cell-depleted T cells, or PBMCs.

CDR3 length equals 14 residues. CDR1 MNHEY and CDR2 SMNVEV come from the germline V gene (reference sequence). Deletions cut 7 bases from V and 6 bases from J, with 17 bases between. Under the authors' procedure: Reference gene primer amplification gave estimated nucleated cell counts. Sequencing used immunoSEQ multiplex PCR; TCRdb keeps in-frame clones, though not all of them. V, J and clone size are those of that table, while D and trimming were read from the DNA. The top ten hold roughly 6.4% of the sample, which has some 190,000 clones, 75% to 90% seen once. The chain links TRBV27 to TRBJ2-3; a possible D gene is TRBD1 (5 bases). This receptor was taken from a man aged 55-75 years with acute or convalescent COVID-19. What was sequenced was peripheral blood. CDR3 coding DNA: TGTGCCAGCAACTTCCAGGGCGGTGGTGATACGCAGTATTTT. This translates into CASNFQGGGDTQYF.